This entry describes one T cell receptor (beta chain). Germline values: CDR1 LNHDA, CDR2 SQIVND (reference sequence). The V end was cut by 3 bases, the J end by 7 bases, with 9 bases between. The CDR3 sequence is 12 residues long. These data originate in a study of blood T cell repertoires in COVID-19. The table came from immunoSEQ multiplex PCR; TCRdb's copy has only in-frame clones and leaves some out. The sample holds roughly 250,000 clones, around 90% seen once. V usage is TRBV19 and J usage is TRBJ1-1; weak D call: TRBD1 (5 bases). This TCR derives from a man between 25 and 39 years old with COVID-19, enrolled during active disease. Sequences were obtained from peripheral blood. CDR3: CASSILGGEAFF. In DNA form, the CDR3 reads TGTGCCAGTAGTATTTTGGGGGGTGAAGCTTTCTTT.